The 8 T cell receptor beta chains below come from one sample, sequenced in a study of blood T cells in healthy people across ages (dated by TCRdb to the mid-2010s). Receptor libraries were prepared by 5' RACE. The sequencer was an Illumina HiSeq 2500. A second roughly 6 to 12 cycle PCR used a sample-barcoded 5' primer and a J-beta primer mix. TCRdb applied fastp at Q25 and MiXCR to the public reads, then kept only in-frame beta chains. One record per CDR3 amino acid sequence lists the most common genes and DNA. The sample contains about 780,000 distinct CDR3 sequences, 35% to 50% of them found a single time. The biggest ten clones account for roughly 20% of the sample. The sequenced sample consisted of blood. All receptors come from a man aged 80 or over in good health.

V usage is TRBV4-3 and J usage is TRBJ2-7; TRBD2 matches 9 bases. J lost 6 bases, V lost 7 bases, and 19 bases had no gene match. Per germline, CDR1 LGHNA and CDR2 YSLEER. This CDR3 comprises 17 residues. CDR3 in DNA: TGCGCCAGCATAGCCCCGGGACTAGCTGTCCCTTTTAGCGAGCAGTACTTC. Translated: CASIAPGLAVPFSEQYF.

In its sample, this clonotype was seen a few times. The gene calls are TRBV15 and TRBJ2-3; no clear D. Trimming took off 0 bases at V and 2 bases at J, with 9 bases between the two ends. CDR3 length: 15 amino acids. Germline values: CDR1 LNHNV, CDR2 YYDKDF (reference sequence). CDR3 amino acids: CATSRDPRFTDTQYF. DNA of the CDR3: TGTGCCACCAGCAGAGATCCGAGATTCACAGATACGCAGTATTTT.

The chain uses TRBV6-2 or TRBV6-3 and TRBJ2-7; D perhaps matches TRBD1 (6 bases). This CDR3 has 13 amino acids. V lost 6 bases, J lost 5 bases, and 14 bases lay in between. From germline, CDR1 is MNHEY and CDR2 SVGEGT. CDR3 in amino acids: CASRLQGFHEQYF. In nucleotides, the CDR3 is TGTGCCAGCAGGTTACAGGGATTCCACGAGCAGTACTTC.

In its sample, this clonotype was seen a few times. The chain is built from TRBV15 and TRBJ2-3, with TRBD2 matching over 9 bases. Germline V CDR1 and CDR2: LNHNV, YYDKDF (reference sequence). Germline trimming cut 0 bases from V and 2 bases from J; bases unmatched to any gene: 6. CDR3 length: 17 amino acids. CDR3 coding DNA: TGTGCCACCAGCAGAGAAGTAAGCGGGAGGAACACAGATACGCAGTATTTT. This gives the protein CATSREVSGRNTDTQYF.

Only a few counts were recorded for this clonotype. The rearrangement uses TRBV29-1 and TRBJ2-7; a weak D match, TRBD2 (6 bases). Trimming left V 7 bases short and J 3 bases short, with 10 bases between. The CDR3 has 11 residues. Per germline, CDR1 SQVTM and CDR2 ANQGSEA. The CDR3 spells CSGGTHYEQYF. In DNA, the CDR3 is TGCAGCGGCGGGACCCACTACGAGCAGTACTTC.

This clonotype was counted ten times or more. This sequence joins TRBV7-2 and TRBJ2-1, with D tentatively TRBD2 (6 bases). Trimming stripped 1 base from V and 8 bases from J, with 15 bases between. Looked up from germline, CDR1 is SGHTA and CDR2 is FQGNSA. This CDR3 spans 15 amino acids. As DNA, the CDR3 is TGTGCCAGCAGCTTAGAGACTAGGGCCCGCCATGAGCAGTTCTTC. It translates to CASSLETRARHEQFF.

This clonotype was seen ten or more times. The gene calls are TRBV19 and TRBJ1-5, with 8 bases fitting TRBD1. CDR3 length equals 14 residues. Germline assignment: CDR1 LNHDA and CDR2 SQIVND (reference sequence). V shed 4 bases, J shed 8 bases, and the junction held 7 bases outside the gene matches. CDR3 nucleotide sequence: TGTGCCAGTAGTAACGCGGACAGGGTGAAGCCCCAGCATTTT. It yields the protein CASSNADRVKPQHF.

The V and J genes are TRBV6-1 and TRBJ2-5, with TRBD1 as a possible D gene (6 bases). TRBJ2-7 explains the end of the DNA better; the J call may be wrong. The CDR3 runs to 15 residues. CDR1 MNHNS and CDR2 SASEGT come from the germline V gene. In DNA, the CDR3 is TGTGCCAGCACCTTGACATGGCAGGGGACCTACGAGCAGTACTTC. It yields the protein CASTLTWQGTYEQYF.